A single sample is the source of the 3 T cell receptor beta chains below, sequenced in a study of shared clonotypes between healthy human individuals (TCRdb year 2020). Libraries were constructed by the immunoSEQ multiplex PCR assay. TCRdb took this table from immuneACCESS and kept in-frame rearrangements with V and J called. Such tables lack part of the clones; where checked against another copy, unresolved V genes explain under half of the gap, and the rest is unexplained. The sample profile shows around 2,000,000 clones; 85% to 95% of them were found once. Of the sample, 0.1% to 0.15% is held by the ten largest clones. Sequenced material: naive CD4+ T cells sorted from blood. This specimen's cell subset or site label, per the study, means: CD45RA+ positively selected. These receptors were collected from a man between 18 and 35 years old in good health.

V is TRBV29-1 and J is TRBJ2-1, with D perhaps TRBD2 (5 bases). Trimming took off 7 bases at V and 0 bases at J, with 7 bases between the two ends. This CDR3 spans 12 amino acids. CDR1 and CDR2 (germline): SQVTM, ANQGSEA. In nucleotides, the CDR3 is TGCAGCGCCAGCGGCTCCTACAATGAGCAGTTCTTC. Translation gives CSASGSYNEQFF.

This chain joins TRBV12-5 and TRBJ2-3; tentative D call: TRBD1 (6 bases). The CDR3 has 14 residues. V was shortened by 5 bases and J by 4 bases, with 13 bases between the two germline ends. CDR1 and CDR2 (germline): LGHNT, FRNRAP. The CDR3 protein is CASGLHRVPDTQYF. The CDR3 coding sequence is TGTGCTAGTGGTCTTCACAGGGTCCCAGATACGCAGTATTTT.

The chain carries TRBV6-6 and TRBJ2-3, with no clear D. CDR3 length: 14 amino acids. Between the trimmed V and J ends, which lost 5 bases and 6 bases, there was a span of 15 bases. Germline lookup yields CDR1 MNHNY and CDR2 SVGAGI (reference sequence). Here the CDR3 reads CASSDGPGRDTQYF. As DNA, the CDR3 is TGTGCCAGCAGTGACGGACCTGGGCGGGATACGCAGTATTTT.